Below, 5 T cell receptor beta chains from the same sample are listed, as sequenced in a study of T-cell reconstitution after alpha-beta-depleted transplantation in children (dated by TCRdb to the mid-2010s). The library was produced with PCR. TCRdb records Illumina HiSeq 2500 as the sequencer. TCR library preparation used molecular barcoding, with unique molecular identifiers applied to normalize quantification of the TCRbeta repertoire. The public reads were quality trimmed at Q25 with fastp and then assembled into clones with MiXCR by TCRdb, keeping productive beta chains. Identical CDR3 protein sequences are pooled into one entry, listed with their most common genes and DNA. The sample table holds around 600,000 distinct CDR3 sequences, of which roughly 15% were seen once. The ten largest account for approximately 1.1% of the sample. The material sequenced was PBMCs from the stem cell graft donor, taken from the stem cell graft. These receptors were taken from a human donor who donated a stem cell graft to a child with acute myeloid leukemia.

This clonotype came up many times. In DNA form, the CDR3 reads TGCAGTGCTAACCGAGGGAGGCAAGAGACCCAGTACTTC. Translated, it gives CSANRGRQETQYF. The V gene is TRBV20-1, the J gene TRBJ2-5; D may be TRBD2 (6 bases). Trimming took 4 bases from V and 2 from J, leaving 11 bases between them. The CDR3 is 13 amino acids. Germline loops: CDR1 DFQATT, CDR2 SNEGSKA (reference sequence).

This clonotype showed up many times. This chain uses TRBV4-3 with TRBJ2-1; 9 positions agree with TRBD1. The CDR3 extends over 15 amino acids. Germline lookup yields CDR1 LGHNA and CDR2 YSLEER. Trimming removed 0 bases from V and 6 bases from J; junction bases left unmatched: 3. The CDR3 here is CASSQDGGQGNEQFF. In DNA form, the CDR3 reads TGCGCCAGCAGCCAAGATGGGGGACAGGGCAATGAGCAGTTCTTC.

This clonotype came up many times. The chain has TRBV20-1 and TRBJ2-1, with 11 bases aligning to TRBD2. The junction had 17 bases not matched to a gene; V was cut back by 6 bases and J by 10 bases. CDR1 is DFQATT and CDR2 is SNEGSKA in the germline V gene (reference sequence). CDR3 size: 16 residues. The CDR3 DNA sequence: TGCAGTGCCCCGACCGCCGGGACTAGCGGCCTATGGGAGCAGTTCTTC. Protein sequence: CSAPTAGTSGLWEQFF.

The chain couples TRBV7-2 to TRBJ2-2; possibly TRBD2 for D (6 bases). V lost 1 base and J lost 6, with 15 bases in between. This CDR3 contains 16 residues. Germline loops: CDR1 SGHTA, CDR2 FQGNSA. CDR3 sequence (DNA): TGTGCCAGCAGCTTAGTGGGGGACTCGCAAGCCGGGGAGCTGTTTTTT. Encoded protein: CASSLVGDSQAGELFF.

The chain carries TRBV7-9 and TRBJ1-1, with unresolved D. CDR1 is SEHNR, CDR2 FQNEAQ, per germline (reference sequence). CDR3 length: 16 residues. V lost 0 bases to trimming and J lost 12 bases, with 23 bases between them. The CDR3 here is CASSLARGRGDQLTFF. Here the CDR3 DNA reads TGTGCCAGCAGCTTAGCGCGGGGAAGAGGAGATCAGCTGACTTTCTTT.